A single sample gave rise to the 5 T cell receptor beta chains below, sequenced in a study of sequential checkpoint blockade in melanoma. Method: immunoSEQ multiplex PCR; TCRdb's copy keeps in-frame clones and lacks some. This sample has approximately 26,000 clones, with roughly 80% found just once. Treatment indicated: randomized to nivolumab then ipilimumab (arm A) or the reverse (arm B). The source material was CD8+ T cells sorted from blood (inferred from file names), sampled from a patient given nivolumab and ipilimumab in sequence. Receptor source: a human donor with melanoma.

This clone showed up just once. This chain links TRBV6-5 with TRBJ1-6, with TRBD1 matching 8 bases. Germline V CDR1 and CDR2: MNHEY, SVGAGI. This CDR3 has 16 amino acids. Unmatched junction bases numbered 6, after V lost 1 base and J lost 7 bases. CDR3 sequence reads: CASSYLGRGPNSPLHF. CDR3 bases: TGTGCCAGCAGTTACTTAGGCAGGGGGCCAAATTCACCCCTCCACTTT.

This chain links TRBV30 with TRBJ2-1, with D possibly TRBD1 on 6 matching bases. V lost 1 base, J lost 9 bases, and 10 bases lay in between. Germline V lookup: CDR1 GTSNPN, CDR2 SVGIG (reference sequence). CDR3 size: 12 residues. This CDR3 is CAWSEDRREQFF. The DNA for the CDR3 is TGTGCCTGGAGTGAGGACAGACGTGAGCAGTTCTTC.

This chain's CDR3 is CSTRQGDNYEQYF. In DNA form, the CDR3 reads TGCAGCACACGACAGGGTGACAACTACGAGCAGTACTTC. J is TRBJ2-7 and V is TRBV29-1, with 7 bases aligning to TRBD1. This CDR3 is 13 amino acids long. Germline trimming cut 8 bases from V and 3 bases from J; bases unmatched to any gene: 10. Germline V CDR1 and CDR2: SQVTM, ANQGSEA.

The genes are TRBV15 and TRBJ2-3; D not resolved. Trimming shortened V by 5 bases and J by 6 bases, and 9 bases separated the two germline ends. Germline V gene sequence: CDR1 LNHNV, CDR2 YYDKDF (reference sequence). The CDR3 is made up of 12 amino acids. CDR3 loop: CATSSRLDTQYF. The CDR3, as DNA: TGTGCCACCAGCTCCCGGTTGGATACGCAGTATTTT.

The genes are TRBV13 and TRBJ2-3, with 7 bases identical to TRBD2. Germline V lookup: CDR1 PRHDT, CDR2 FYEKMQ (reference sequence). Trimming removed 8 bases from V and 5 bases from J; junction bases left unmatched: 13. The CDR3 contains 15 residues. CDR3 in amino acids: CASSLLAAGEDTQYF. The CDR3 DNA reads as TGTGCCAGCTCCCTACTCGCGGCGGGGGAAGATACGCAGTATTTT.